The clone carrying this T cell receptor (beta chain) was picked up many times. Antigen unknown. Making TCR cDNA involved 5'RACE template switching, which added UMIs and a universal primer site. TCRdb analysed the 5' RACE reads with MiXCR anew, one entry per CDR3 protein. The sample contains under 90,000 distinct CDR3 sequences, over 6.5% of which appear only once. The sample originates from a study of T cells after yellow fever vaccination. Germline lookup yields CDR1 SQVTM and CDR2 ANQGSEA. Trimming cost V 5 bases and J 7 bases, with 15 bases left between them. The length of the CDR3 is 13 residues. Notes on the study in general: There was a possibility that FACS-sorted repertoires contained abundant clonotypes contaminating from the bulk population. A minor fraction of clonotypes spanned both CD4 and CD8 compartments. Faster peaking, at day 5 versus 15, marked a secondary response that was weaker.

J is TRBJ2-1 and V is TRBV29-1; perhaps TRBD2 as D (7 bases). The TCR originated in a man between 18 and 29 years old who received the YFV17D yellow fever vaccine. Sequences were derived from CD8+ T cells sorted from PBMCs, sampled more than 35 days after the first yellow fever vaccination. This CDR3 is CSVWGGHGNEQFF. CDR3 bases: TGCAGCGTTTGGGGGGGCCACGGGAATGAGCAGTTCTTC.